Presented here are 18 T cell receptor beta chains from one specimen sequenced in a study of blood T cell repertoires in COVID-19. TCRdb's table, derived via immunoSEQ multiplex PCR, lists solely in-frame clones and lacks some. The sample holds around 260,000 clones, around 89% seen once. Material for sequencing was peripheral blood. These receptors all come from a man aged 60-69 years who had recovered from COVID-19.

The chain joins TRBV2 to TRBJ2-5, with TRBD1 as a possible D gene (5 bases). The CDR3 extends over 13 amino acids. Germline CDR1 and CDR2: SNHLY and FYNNEI. Deletions cut 5 bases from V and 2 bases from J, with 9 bases between. The CDR3 protein is CASSHDRQETQYF. The DNA of the CDR3 is TGTGCCAGCAGTCACGACAGACAAGAGACCCAGTACTTC.

The rearrangement uses TRBV6-4 and TRBJ2-3, with D unclear. Deletions cut 6 bases from V and 1 base from J, with 8 bases between. Germline CDR1 and CDR2: MRHNA and SNTAGT. This CDR3 region has 13 residues. The CDR3, as DNA: TGTGCCAGCAGCTCCTCTCGCACAGATACGCAGTATTTT. Encoded protein: CASSSSRTDTQYF.

The chain couples TRBV6-2 or TRBV6-3 to TRBJ2-7; D perhaps matches TRBD1 (6 bases). CDR3 size: 16 residues. Germline assignment: CDR1 MNHEY and CDR2 SVGEGT. With 4 bases removed from V and 0 bases from J, the gap between germline ends came to 16 bases. The CDR3 loop reads CASSFETGPLSYEQYF. The CDR3 nucleotides are TGTGCCAGCAGTTTCGAGACAGGACCACTCTCCTACGAGCAGTACTTC.

The chain couples TRBV6-6 to TRBJ1-1; D might be TRBD1 (5 bases). The CDR3 runs to 15 residues. The ends were cut back, 4 bases at V and 0 bases at J, with 12 bases in the middle. The germline V gene has CDR1 MNHNY and CDR2 SVGAGI (reference sequence). This chain's CDR3 is CASSFDSRMNTEAFF. CDR3 bases: TGTGCCAGCAGTTTTGACAGCCGCATGAACACTGAAGCTTTCTTT.

CDR3 sequence: CASSSVTGGYGNTIYF. The CDR3 coding sequence is TGTGCCAGCAGTTCCGTTACGGGGGGCTATGGAAACACCATATATTTT. This rearrangement joins TRBV6-5 to TRBJ1-3; TRBD1 is a possible D gene (6 bases). Per germline, CDR1 MNHEY and CDR2 SVGAGI. This CDR3 region has 16 residues. The V and J ends lost 4 bases and 3 bases respectively, with 16 bases between them.

This clone was observed once. The chain links TRBV23-1 to TRBJ1-2; maybe TRBD1 (5 bases). TRBV23-1 is identified as an open reading frame with a role that is uncertain. The CDR3 runs to 12 residues. The ends were cut back, 3 bases at V and 6 bases at J, with 8 bases in the middle. This CDR3 reads CASSHGGDGYTF. In nucleotides, the CDR3 is TGCGCCAGCAGTCACGGGGGGGATGGCTACACCTTC.

The chain employs TRBV24-1 and TRBJ2-2, with 9 bases matching TRBD1. Germline CDR1 KGHDR, CDR2 SFDVKD. After removal of 4 bases from V and 6 bases from J, the junction contained 8 bases not matched to a gene. The CDR3 covers 16 residues. The CDR3 loop is CATSDPGTGLAGELFF. The CDR3 nucleotides are TGTGCCACCAGTGACCCCGGGACAGGGTTGGCCGGGGAGCTGTTTTTT.

The V gene is TRBV19, the J gene TRBJ1-2; D not certain. The CDR3 extends over 13 amino acids. Germline CDR1 is LNHDA and CDR2 is SQIVND (reference sequence). Trimming took off 6 bases at V and 4 bases at J, with 12 bases between the two ends. CDR3 sequence reads: CASSTLEGYGYTF. The CDR3, as DNA: TGTGCCAGTAGCACCCTTGAGGGCTATGGCTACACCTTC.

Remarks on this clone: Additional DNA sequences in this sample encode the identical CDR3. This chain joins TRBV19 and TRBJ2-6, with 9 bases lining up with TRBD1. Germline loops: CDR1 LNHDA, CDR2 SQIVND (reference sequence). The CDR3 totals 15 residues. V lost 9 bases to trimming and J lost 4 bases; unmatched junction nucleotides: 7. DNA for the CDR3: TGTGCCAGCGGGACAGGGAATTCCGGGGCCAACGTCCTGACTTTC. Translated: CASGTGNSGANVLTF. Complete variable domain (other parts from reference TRBV19 and TRBJ2-6): DGGITQSPKYLFRKEGQNVTLSCEQNLNHDAMYWYRQDPGQGLRLIYYSQIVNDFQKGDIAEGYSVSREKKESFPLTVTSAQKNPTAFYLCASGTGNSGANVLTFGAGSRLTVL.

The CDR3 DNA reads as TGTGCCAGCAGCTTAAGGAGGGGGCGAACGAGAGAGACCCAGTACTTC. This translates into CASSLRRGRTRETQYF. The chain joins TRBV7-8 to TRBJ2-5; D is possibly TRBD1 (7 bases). Between the trimmed V and J ends, which lost 2 bases and 4 bases, there was a span of 17 bases. There are 16 residues in the CDR3. Per germline, CDR1 SGHVS and CDR2 FQNEAQ.

This clone appeared a few times. The gene calls are TRBV7-9 and TRBJ2-7; D possibly corresponds to TRBD2 (5 bases). Germline lookup yields CDR1 SEHNR and CDR2 FQNEAQ (reference sequence). This CDR3 has 12 amino acids. V gave up 1 base and J gave up 9 bases, with 10 bases separating them. In DNA, the CDR3 is TGTGCCAGCAGCTTAGGGACTGAAGGGCAGTACTTC. Its translation is CASSLGTEGQYF.

The chain combines TRBV4-2 with TRBJ1-6, with 9 bases that match TRBD1. Per germline, CDR1 LGHNA and CDR2 YNFKEQ. Trimming cost V 1 base and J 7 bases; bases outside gene matches: 5. The CDR3 has 16 amino acids. DNA for the CDR3: TGTGCCAGCAGCCAAGTGACAGGGGGATCCAATTCACCCCTCCACTTT. Translating it yields CASSQVTGGSNSPLHF.

The CDR3 nucleotides are TGTGCCAGCAGTTCCACAAGGAACACTGAAGCTTTCTTT. Translation: CASSSTRNTEAFF. The chain recombines TRBV27 with TRBJ1-1, with D hard to call. This CDR3 region has 13 residues. V shed 4 bases and J shed 1 base, with 7 bases lying between them. The germline V gene encodes CDR1 MNHEY and CDR2 SMNVEV (reference sequence).

The chain links TRBV11-1 to TRBJ2-7, with 8 bases identical to TRBD1. CDR1 and CDR2 from the germline V gene are SGHAT and FQDESV (reference sequence). The CDR3 is 14 amino acids. V shed 4 bases and J 4 bases; nucleotides not matched to a gene: 6. The chain's CDR3 is CASSSRTGRYEQYF. As DNA, the CDR3 is TGTGCCAGCAGCTCCCGGACAGGGAGATACGAGCAGTACTTC.

This chain links TRBV11-3 with TRBJ1-1; D is uncertain. The CDR3 totals 13 residues. The germline V and J ends were trimmed by 5 bases and 1 base, with 8 bases remaining between them. The germline CDR1 and CDR2 sequences are SGHNT and YENEEA. Here the CDR3 DNA reads TGTGCCAGCAGCATCCGTCGGAACACTGAAGCTTTCTTT. It specifies CASSIRRNTEAFF.

V is TRBV7-2 and J is TRBJ1-2; D gene unclear. The germline V gene encodes CDR1 SGHTA and CDR2 FQGNSA. V was cut by 2 bases and J by 2 bases, with 9 bases left in between. The CDR3 sequence is 14 residues long. The CDR3 DNA is TGTGCCAGCAGCTTAAGAACAGCCAACTATGGCTACACCTTC. Protein sequence: CASSLRTANYGYTF.

This chain links TRBV5-4 with TRBJ2-5; 7 positions agree with TRBD2. Germline lookup yields CDR1 SGHNT and CDR2 YYREEE (reference sequence). CDR3 length: 14 residues. The junction had 8 bases not matched to a gene; V was cut back by 4 bases and J by 5 bases. CDR3 protein: CASSLGTSVETQYF. The CDR3 DNA follows: TGTGCCAGCAGCCTTGGTACTAGCGTCGAGACCCAGTACTTC.

The rearrangement links TRBV19 to TRBJ1-3; D unclear. Per germline, CDR1 LNHDA and CDR2 SQIVND (reference sequence). The CDR3 is 15 residues long. Trimming removed 4 bases at V and 0 bases at J, with 10 bases between. The CDR3 here is CASSTDTNSGNTIYF. The CDR3 nucleotides are TGTGCCAGTAGTACCGACACAAACTCTGGAAACACCATATATTTT.